This TCR beta chain was captured by sequencing in a study of T-cell memory formation after mild COVID-19. In this sample, this clonotype turned up a few times. MiXCR, run by TCRdb on the 5' RACE reads, gives a single entry per CDR3 protein. The sample comprises approximately 400,000 distinct CDR3 sequences, over 15% of which are singletons, and under 25% rests with the top ten. The TCR sequence derives from a man between 18 and 29 years old who had mild COVID-19 (a few samples of this study predate the infection). Cell type and time point are not known. Sequenced sample: PBMCs or a T cell subset sorted from them (not recorded which).

The chain's CDR3 is CASSLAEGSEAFF. The CDR3 region has the DNA TGTGCCAGCAGCTTAGCGGAAGGTTCTGAAGCTTTCTTT. This rearrangement joins TRBV7-2 to TRBJ1-1, with D uncertain. Germline assignment: CDR1 SGHTA and CDR2 FQGNSA. The CDR3 is 13 amino acids. The V end lost 0 bases, the J end lost 6 bases, and 8 bases lay between the germline ends. Together with reference TRBV7-2 and TRBJ1-1, the CDR3 gives the full variable domain: GAGVSQSPSNKVTEKGKDVELRCDPISGHTALYWYRQSLGQGLEFLIYFQGNSAPDKSGLPSDRFSAERTGGSVSTLTIQRTQQEDSAVYLCASSLAEGSEAFFGQGTRLTVV.